The 19 T cell receptor beta chains below were found in one sample sequenced in a study of blood T cell repertoires in COVID-19. Sequenced by immunoSEQ multiplex PCR; TCRdb stores in-frame clones only, minus some. The sample holds under 300,000 clones, around 80% seen once. Sequencing input: peripheral blood. These receptors were taken from a woman aged 40 to 50 with active or convalescent COVID-19.

The chain's CDR3 is CASGLAGGMGEQFF. CDR3 in DNA: TGTGCCAGCGGACTAGCGGGGGGTATGGGTGAGCAGTTCTTC. The chain links TRBV2 to TRBJ2-1; 14 bases fit TRBD2. J lost 9 bases, V lost 8 bases, and 6 bases had no gene match. The CDR3 is made up of 14 amino acids. The germline CDR1 and CDR2 sequences are SNHLY and FYNNEI.

A note on this clone: The identical CDR3 is also encoded by other nucleotide sequences in the sample. The V call is TRBV28, the J call TRBJ1-5; TRBD1 agrees at 8 bases. Losses at the gene ends were 5 bases for V and 1 base for J; bases not matched to a gene: 4. Germline CDR1 and CDR2: MDHEN and SYDVKM. The CDR3 contains 15 residues. The CDR3 coding sequence is TGTGCCAGCAGTCTAGACAGGGGCAGCAATCAGCCCCAGCATTTT. It specifies CASSLDRGSNQPQHF.

The rearrangement links TRBV20-1 to TRBJ1-6; D not resolved. The CDR3 totals 11 residues. The germline V gene encodes CDR1 DFQATT and CDR2 SNEGSKA (reference sequence). V was cut by 0 bases and J by 10 bases, with 4 bases left in between. This CDR3 is CSARDRSPLHF. CDR3 sequence (DNA): TGCAGTGCTAGAGATCGGTCACCCCTCCACTTT.

The rearrangement joins TRBV4-2 to TRBJ1-4; 8 positions agree with TRBD1. CDR1 and CDR2 (germline): LGHNA, YNFKEQ. The CDR3 is 16 residues long. Trimming cost V 3 bases and J 12 bases; bases outside gene matches: 15. The CDR3: CASSHPSSRDRIELFF. CDR3 DNA sequence: TGTGCCAGCAGCCACCCCTCATCCCGGGACAGGATTGAACTGTTTTTT.

This clone appeared once. The CDR3, as DNA: TGTGCCAGCAGCCAAGTCGTCTATAATTCACCCCTCCACTTT. Translating it yields CASSQVVYNSPLHF. J is TRBJ1-6 and V is TRBV3-1 (or the pseudogene TRBV3-2); unclear D gene. Germline lookup yields CDR1 LGHDT and CDR2 YNNKEL (reference sequence). Deletions cut 1 base from V and 3 bases from J, with 4 bases between. There are 14 residues in the CDR3.

The chain is built from TRBV25-1 and TRBJ1-1; 7 bases fit TRBD1. V lost 6 bases, J lost 13 bases, and 17 bases stayed unmatched. The CDR3 totals 14 residues. CDR1 MGHDK and CDR2 SYGVNS come from the germline V gene. The CDR3: CASRRGTSTGSVFF. In nucleotides, the CDR3 is TGTGCCAGCAGAAGGGGGACATCGACAGGGTCTGTTTTCTTT.

V and J are TRBV20-1 and TRBJ1-5; the D is unclear. The V gene lost 5 bases and the J gene lost 11 bases, with 7 bases spanning the gap. Germline CDR1 is DFQATT and CDR2 is SNEGSKA (reference sequence). The CDR3 is 9 residues long. The CDR3 region has the DNA TGCAGTGCTGGGCGGGCCCAGCATTTT. Translating it yields CSAGRAQHF.

The chain is built from TRBV28 and TRBJ1-2; D remains unclear. Trimming cost V 3 bases and J 2 bases, with 7 bases left between them. CDR1 and CDR2 from the germline V gene are MDHEN and SYDVKM. This CDR3 spans 13 amino acids. DNA of the CDR3: TGTGCCAGCAGTTTCTCTAGGAACTATGGCTACACCTTC. The encoded protein is CASSFSRNYGYTF.

The rearrangement uses TRBV9 and TRBJ1-1; D is undetermined. The CDR3 spans 15 residues. V was clipped by 0 bases and J by 1 base, with 10 bases between them. CDR1 and CDR2 from the germline V gene are SGDLS and YYNGEE. The CDR3 region has the DNA TGTGCCAGCAGCGTAGGGGGAGTCCCGAACACTGAAGCTTTCTTT. Translating gives CASSVGGVPNTEAFF.

The genes are TRBV19 and TRBJ2-3, with D possibly being TRBD1 (5 bases). The germline V gene has CDR1 LNHDA and CDR2 SQIVND (reference sequence). The V and J ends lost 6 bases and 0 bases respectively, with 13 bases between them. This CDR3 region has 15 residues. CDR3 region: CASRGQGKSTDTQYF. The CDR3 DNA sequence: TGTGCCAGTAGGGGGCAGGGTAAGAGCACAGATACGCAGTATTTT.

V is TRBV7-2 and J is TRBJ1-1; TRBD1 aligns across 9 bases. J was trimmed by 1 base and V by 5 bases; bases with no gene match: 5. CDR1 and CDR2 (germline): SGHTA, FQGNSA. CDR3 length: 15 residues. The CDR3 DNA sequence: TGTGCCAGCAGCCCGGACAGGGGACGGAACACTGAAGCTTTCTTT. Protein: CASSPDRGRNTEAFF. Based on the CDR3 plus reference TRBV7-2 and TRBJ1-1, the full variable domain is GAGVSQSPSNKVTEKGKDVELRCDPISGHTALYWYRQSLGQGLEFLIYFQGNSAPDKSGLPSDRFSAERTGGSVSTLTIQRTQQEDSAVYLCASSPDRGRNTEAFFGQGTRLTVV.

The chain recombines TRBV5-4 with TRBJ1-1; 7 nucleotides agree with TRBD1. Trimming took 4 bases from V and 5 from J; bases not matched to a gene: 8. The CDR3 length is 14 residues. The germline V gene has CDR1 SGHNT and CDR2 YYREEE (reference sequence). CDR3: CASSPTGRGTEAFF. In DNA, the CDR3 is TGTGCCAGCAGCCCGACAGGGCGAGGTACTGAAGCTTTCTTT.

This clone was seen a few times. CDR3 amino acids: CASSLNSNLNSPLHF. DNA of the CDR3: TGTGCCAGCAGCTTAAACAGTAACCTTAATTCACCCCTCCACTTT. V gene TRBV7-3 combines with J gene TRBJ1-6; the D is unclear. The CDR3 sequence is 15 residues long. Germline lookup yields CDR1 SGHTA and CDR2 FQGTGA. Deletions cut 1 base from V and 6 bases from J, with 10 bases between.

The chain joins TRBV7-3 to TRBJ1-2; D unclear. The CDR3 is 13 amino acids. The germline V gene has CDR1 SGHTA and CDR2 FQGTGA. Trimming took off 1 base at V and 7 bases at J, with 10 bases between the two ends. The CDR3 DNA reads TGTGCCAGCAGCTTAATCGGTACTTTTGGCTACACCTTC. Its protein product is CASSLIGTFGYTF.

The genes are TRBV7-3 and TRBJ1-2, with a tentative D call TRBD1 (5 bases). The CDR3 totals 13 residues. Trimming shortened V by 3 bases and J by 3 bases, and 8 bases separated the two germline ends. Germline V gene sequence: CDR1 SGHTA, CDR2 FQGTGA. The CDR3 bases are TGTGCCAGCAGCTTTACAGGAGACTATGGCTACACCTTC. It codes for CASSFTGDYGYTF. The full variable domain, in which reference TRBV7-3 and TRBJ1-2 provide the parts outside the CDR3, is GAGVSQTPSNKVTEKGKYVELRCDPISGHTALYWYRQSLGQGPEFLIYFQGTGAADDSGLPNDRFFAVRPEGSVSTLKIQRTERGDSAVYLCASSFTGDYGYTFGSGTRLTVV.

This chain connects TRBV19 to TRBJ1-3; tentatively, D is TRBD1 (5 bases). The V and J ends lost 5 bases and 0 bases respectively, with 17 bases between them. This CDR3 has 17 amino acids. Germline-derived CDR1 and CDR2 are LNHDA and SQIVND (reference sequence). The CDR3 protein is CASSALGTPSSGNTIYF. Written as DNA, the CDR3 is TGTGCCAGTAGTGCCCTCGGGACTCCGAGCTCTGGAAACACCATATATTTT.

This clone has only a few counts. The chain couples TRBV27 to TRBJ2-1, with a tentative D call TRBD2 (5 bases). The CDR3 sequence is 16 residues long. The ends were cut back, 5 bases at V and 2 bases at J, with 16 bases in the middle. Germline V CDR1 and CDR2: MNHEY, SMNVEV (reference sequence). In DNA form, the CDR3 reads TGTGCCAGCAGTCCCCGTGGGAGCGTAACCTACAATGAGCAGTTCTTC. It encodes CASSPRGSVTYNEQFF.

V and J are TRBV7-9 and TRBJ1-6; TRBD1 might be the D (5 bases). The CDR3 contains 16 residues. Trimming stripped 1 base from V and 6 bases from J, with 13 bases between. Germline-derived CDR1 and CDR2 are SEHNR and FQNEAQ (reference sequence). The CDR3 reads CASSLVAGRLNSPLHF. CDR3 coding DNA: TGTGCCAGCAGCTTAGTAGCGGGACGGCTTAATTCACCCCTCCACTTT.

In this sample, this clone turned up a few times. The chain combines TRBV4-2 with TRBJ1-2; possibly TRBD1 for D (5 bases). CDR1 and CDR2 from the germline V gene are LGHNA and YNFKEQ. There are 14 residues in the CDR3. Between the trimmed V and J ends, which lost 4 bases and 0 bases, there was a span of 9 bases. The CDR3 DNA reads as TGTGCCAGCAGCCCCGACAGAACTAACTATGGCTACACCTTC. Translation: CASSPDRTNYGYTF.